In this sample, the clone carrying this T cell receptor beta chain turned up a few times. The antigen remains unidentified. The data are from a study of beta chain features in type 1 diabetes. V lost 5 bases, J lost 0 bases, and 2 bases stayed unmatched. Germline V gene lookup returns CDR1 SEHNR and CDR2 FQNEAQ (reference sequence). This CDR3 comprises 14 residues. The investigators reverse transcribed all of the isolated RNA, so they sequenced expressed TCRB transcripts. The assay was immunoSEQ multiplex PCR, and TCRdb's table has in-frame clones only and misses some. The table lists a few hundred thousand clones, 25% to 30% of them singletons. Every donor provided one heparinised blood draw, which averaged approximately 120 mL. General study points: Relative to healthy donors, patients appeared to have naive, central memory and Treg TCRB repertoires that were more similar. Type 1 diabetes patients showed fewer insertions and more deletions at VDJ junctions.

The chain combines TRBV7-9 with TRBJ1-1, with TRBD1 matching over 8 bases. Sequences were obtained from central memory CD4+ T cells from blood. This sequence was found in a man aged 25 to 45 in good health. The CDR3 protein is CASSQGAVNTEAFF. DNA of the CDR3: TGTGCCAGCAGCCAGGGGGCGGTGAACACTGAAGCTTTCTTT.